A single sample is the source of the 23 T cell receptor beta chains below, sequenced in a study of tumor and adjacent non-tumor tissue in lung cancer. TCRbeta libraries were built with three rounds of nested PCR, modified from ARM-PCR. TCRdb independently ran MiXCR on the multiplex PCR reads; one entry per CDR3 protein. The table includes about 80,000 distinct CDR3 sequences, approximately 78% detected once. The template was RNA from unsorted bulk tissue. This non-tumor lung sample came from over 3 cm beyond the tumor edge. The sequenced sample was distant non-tumor lung tissue. The receptor source for this set is a man aged 55 to 70 with non-small cell lung cancer.

Of note for this clonotype: One end of the junction does not line up with germline, which may come from a read error. The chain has TRBV11-3 and TRBJ1-1; D unclear. The CDR3 covers 18 residues. CDR1 SGHNT and CDR2 YENEEA come from the germline V gene. CDR3 region: CASGLTPNLYGRNTEALF. In DNA form, the CDR3 reads TGTGCCAGCGGCTTAACTCCGAATCTGTATGGTCGGAACACTGAAGCTCTCTTT. The whole variable domain, remainder taken from reference TRBV11-3 and TRBJ1-1, is EAGVVQSPRYKIIEKKQPVAFWCNPISGHNTLYWYLQNLGQGPELLIRYENEEAVDDSQLPKDRFSAERLKGVDSTLKIQPAELGDSAVYLCASGLTPNLYGRNTEALFGQGTRLTVV.

This clonotype was counted ten times or more. The chain links TRBV20-1 to TRBJ2-6, with D perhaps matching TRBD1 or TRBD2 (5 bases each). Trimming pared 1 base from V and 0 bases from J, leaving 19 bases between. Germline V CDR1 and CDR2: DFQATT, SNEGSKA (reference sequence). CDR3 length: 19 amino acids. This CDR3 reads CSARGDPGYTSSGANVLTF. In nucleotides, the CDR3 is TGCAGTGCTAGAGGGGACCCAGGTTACACGAGCTCTGGGGCCAACGTCCTGACTTTC.

Worth noting for this clonotype: A read error is possible here, since a much larger clone lies one base away. The V call is TRBV20-1, the J call TRBJ2-1, with a weak D call TRBD1 (5 bases). Germline V lookup: CDR1 DFQATT, CDR2 SNEGSKA (reference sequence). This CDR3 contains 16 residues. The DNA for the CDR3 is TGCAGTGCTAGGTATAGTAGACAGTCGTCCTACAATGAGCAGCTCTTC. It yields the protein CSARYSRQSSYNEQLF.

The gene calls are TRBV11-2 and TRBJ1-1, with D possibly TRBD1 on 5 matching bases. The V end lost 10 bases, the J end lost 7 bases, and 22 bases lay between the germline ends. From germline, CDR1 is SGHAT and CDR2 FQNNGV. The length of the CDR3 is 14 residues. The CDR3 loop reads CANSLVGRGIEAFF. For the CDR3, the DNA is TGTGCCAACAGTCTAGTCGGGAGGGGCATTGAAGCTTTCTTT.

Concerning this clonotype itself: This may arise from a read error, as a much more abundant clone is one base away. The gene calls are TRBV6-1 and TRBJ1-1, with 7 bases lining up with TRBD1. V was pared by 2 bases and J by 1 base, with 13 bases of the junction left unmatched. The CDR3 totals 18 residues. Germline V gene data show CDR1 as MNHNS and CDR2 as SASEGT. The CDR3 DNA reads as TGTGCCAGCAGTGAAAGGTCTAGGGGGCTCAGAAGGAACACTGAAGCTTTCTTT. This translates into CASSERSRGLRRNTEAFF.

The rearrangement joins TRBV4-1 to TRBJ1-2; D call uncertain. This CDR3 comprises 14 residues. Trimming left V 5 bases short and J 8 bases short, with 18 bases between. CDR1 MGHRA and CDR2 YSYEKL come from the germline V gene. The CDR3 DNA is TGCGCCAGCAGCACGGAGAGCACGTCTTTCGGCTACACCTTC. Translated, it gives CASSTESTSFGYTF.

V gene TRBV11-3 combines with J gene TRBJ2-3, with TRBD1 matching over 7 bases. Germline CDR1 and CDR2: SGHNT and YENEEA. The junction had 2 bases not matched to a gene; V was cut back by 7 bases and J by 4 bases. The CDR3 is 12 residues long. The CDR3 is CASKGAADTQYF. CDR3 sequence (DNA): TGTGCCAGCAAGGGGGCGGCAGATACGCAGTATTTT.

For this clonotype: Since the CDR3 does not end with the conserved phenylalanine or tryptophan, this likely comes from a read error. In nucleotides, the CDR3 is TGTGACAGCGGTATGACCGGGGATTACACCTTG. It is translated as CDSGMTGDYTL. The chain recombines TRBV6-2 or TRBV6-3 with TRBJ1-2; D gene ambiguous. The CDR3 is made up of 11 amino acids. Germline lookup yields CDR1 MNHEY and CDR2 SVGEGT.

This clonotype was detected a few times. A much larger clone is a single base away; this may be a read error. The genes are TRBV20-1 and TRBJ2-4, with 15 nucleotides matching TRBD2. CDR3 length: 14 residues. The ends lost 6 bases at V and 6 bases at J; junction bases unmatched: 3. Germline V CDR1 and CDR2: DFQATT, SNEGSKA (reference sequence). In DNA, the CDR3 is TGCAGTGCATGGACTAGCGGGAGGGGAAACATTCAGTACTTC. This translates into CSAWTSGRGNIQYF.

With respect to this clonotype: At one boundary the junction diverges from the germline segment, which might be a read error. The rearrangement links TRBV24-1 to TRBJ2-1, with 11 bases fitting TRBD2. Germline assignment: CDR1 KGHDR and CDR2 SFDVKD. CDR3 size: 15 residues. CDR3 nucleotides: TGTGTCACCAGTGACCTGGGACTAGCGGACAATGAGCAGTTCTTC. Protein sequence: CVTSDLGLADNEQFF.

V and J are TRBV4-1 and TRBJ2-3; D ambiguous. Germline lookup yields CDR1 MGHRA and CDR2 YSYEKL. V shed 1 base and J shed 4 bases, with 15 bases lying between them. This CDR3 is 16 amino acids long. The CDR3 DNA sequence: TGCGCCAGCAGCCAAGTAGTGGGTTCGGACGCAGATACGCAGTATTTT. Its protein product is CASSQVVGSDADTQYF.

This chain uses TRBV11-2 with TRBJ1-2; the D gene is possibly TRBD1 (6 bases). The V end was cut by 10 bases, the J end by 0 bases, with 15 bases between. The CDR3 has 14 residues. Germline V gene sequence: CDR1 SGHAT, CDR2 FQNNGV. The CDR3 protein is CANGGGASNYGYTF. CDR3 nucleotide sequence: TGTGCCAACGGGGGGGGGGCGTCTAACTATGGCTACACCTTC.

The chain recombines TRBV11-2 with TRBJ2-1; 9 nucleotides line up with TRBD2. V trimming: 8 bases; J trimming: 2 bases; junction bases outside the gene matches: 4. The V gene's germline CDR1 is SGHAT and CDR2 FQNNGV. This CDR3 contains 14 residues. The CDR3 region is CASFSGGPYNEQFF. In nucleotides, the CDR3 is TGTGCCAGCTTTAGCGGGGGCCCCTACAATGAGCAGTTCTTC.

This chain links TRBV11-3 with TRBJ2-2; D is possibly TRBD2 (5 bases). Trimming took off 4 bases at V and 8 bases at J, with 26 bases between the two ends. The CDR3 consists of 18 residues. The germline gives CDR1 SGHNT, CDR2 YENEEA. This CDR3 is CASSSRGAVGYREGELFF. The CDR3 DNA reads TGTGCCAGCAGCTCCCGGGGAGCGGTAGGATACAGAGAAGGGGAGCTGTTTTTT.

This clonotype was detected many times. The V call is TRBV5-6, the J call TRBJ1-1; 7 bases are shared with TRBD1. V gave up 3 bases and J gave up 5 bases; unmatched junction bases: 7. This CDR3 spans 14 amino acids. The germline V gene encodes CDR1 SGHDT and CDR2 YYEEEE. The CDR3 DNA follows: TGTGCCAGCAGCTGGGGACAGTTTGGGACTGAAGCTTTCTTT. Protein sequence: CASSWGQFGTEAFF.

V and J are TRBV11-2 and TRBJ1-1; unclear D gene. The ends were cut back, 5 bases at V and 3 bases at J, with 22 bases in the middle. The CDR3 is made up of 17 amino acids. Looked up from germline, CDR1 is SGHAT and CDR2 is FQNNGV. The CDR3 loop is CASSAGRHEQGDTEAFF. The CDR3 DNA follows: TGTGCCAGCAGCGCCGGTCGACACGAACAAGGCGACACTGAAGCTTTCTTT.

This clonotype was picked up a small number of times. J is TRBJ1-4 and V is TRBV11-3; no reliable D call. This CDR3 spans 13 amino acids. Germline V gene data show CDR1 as SGHNT and CDR2 as YENEEA. Trimming removed 7 bases from V and 8 bases from J, with 14 bases in between. The CDR3 spells CASIGHDREKLFF. CDR3 DNA: TGTGCCAGCATAGGGCACGATCGGGAAAAACTGTTTTTT.

About this clonotype: A much larger clone lies one base from this, so it may be a read error. The chain employs TRBV6-1 and TRBJ2-1, with D possibly TRBD2 on 7 matching bases. The CDR3 has 15 residues. Germline loops: CDR1 MNHNS, CDR2 SASEGT. The CDR3 reads CGSSGGGHRYNEQFF. The CDR3 coding sequence is TGTGGCAGCAGTGGGGGGGGGCATAGATACAATGAGCAGTTCTTC.

As for this clonotype: Since no conserved phenylalanine or tryptophan closes the CDR3, a read error is the likely cause. No DNA is shown, since the ends of the CDR3 on it are uncertain; the CDR3 is the one TCRdb lists. This chain's CDR3 is CASSRTQDRTETL. The V and J genes are TRBV28 and TRBJ1-2; the tabulated D call, TRBD1, remains unverified against the DNA. Per the germline V gene, CDR1 is MDHEN and CDR2 is SYDVKM. The CDR3 numbers 13 amino acids, ends counted.

For this clonotype: At one boundary the junction diverges from the germline segment, which might be a read error. V is TRBV11-3 and J is TRBJ2-7, with 10 bases fitting TRBD1. The CDR3 sequence is 15 residues long. Germline-derived CDR1 and CDR2 are SGHNT and YENEEA. The CDR3 spells CASNSRQGAGYVQYF. The CDR3 DNA sequence: TGTGCCAGCAACTCCCGACAGGGGGCTGGGTACGTGCAGTACTTC.

About this clonotype itself: One end of the junction varies from germline; a read error may be responsible. This chain links TRBV5-6 with TRBJ1-1; D unresolved. This CDR3 spans 13 amino acids. Germline V gives CDR1 SGHDT, CDR2 YYEEEE. The CDR3 spells CASSSLHGSEPFF. The CDR3 coding sequence is TGTGCTAGCAGCTCGCTTCATGGCAGTGAACCTTTCTTT.

The chain employs TRBV20-1 and TRBJ2-3, with a weak D call TRBD2 (6 bases). There are 17 residues in the CDR3. Trimming cost V 7 bases and J 4 bases, with 27 bases left between them. Germline V gives CDR1 DFQATT, CDR2 SNEGSKA (reference sequence). The CDR3 region is CSETDSRRGSLSDTQYF. CDR3 in DNA: TGCAGTGAAACAGACAGCAGGAGGGGCAGTTTATCAGATACGCAGTATTTT.

About this clonotype: A junction boundary mismatches the germline segment, possibly from a read error. J is TRBJ1-1 and V is TRBV5-6; possible D gene TRBD1, 5 bases. CDR3 size: 13 residues. Germline V lookup: CDR1 SGHDT, CDR2 YYEEEE. The CDR3 DNA sequence: TGTACCAGTAGCTTGCTTCAGGGCACTGAAGCTTTCTTT. This codes for CTSSLLQGTEAFF. The full variable domain, in which reference TRBV5-6 and TRBJ1-1 provide the parts outside the CDR3, is DAGVTQSPTHLIKTRGQQVTLRCSPKSGHDTVSWYQQALGQGPQFIFQYYEEEERQRGNFPDRFSGHQFPNYSSELNVNALLLGDSALYLCTSSLLQGTEAFFGQGTRLTVV.